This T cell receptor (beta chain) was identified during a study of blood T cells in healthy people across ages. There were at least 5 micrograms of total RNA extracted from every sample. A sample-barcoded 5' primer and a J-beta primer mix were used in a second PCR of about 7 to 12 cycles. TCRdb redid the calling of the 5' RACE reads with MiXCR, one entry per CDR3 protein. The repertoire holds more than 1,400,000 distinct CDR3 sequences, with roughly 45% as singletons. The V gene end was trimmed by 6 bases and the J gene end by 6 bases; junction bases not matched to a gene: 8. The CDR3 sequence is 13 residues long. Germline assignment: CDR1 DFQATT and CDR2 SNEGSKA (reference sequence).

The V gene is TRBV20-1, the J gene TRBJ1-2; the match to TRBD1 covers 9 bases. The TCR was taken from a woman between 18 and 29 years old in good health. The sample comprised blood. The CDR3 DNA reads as TGCAGTGCCCCACCGGGACAGGGTAATGGCTACACCTTC. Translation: CSAPPGQGNGYTF.